These T cell receptor beta chains were read from a single sample in a study of CD8 T cells in Susac syndrome. MiXCR, applied by TCRdb to the immunoSEQ multiplex PCR reads, yields one record per CDR3 protein. Of roughly 120,000 distinct CDR3 sequences detected, around 96% appear once; the ten largest clones hold under 0.095%. Sequencing was carried out using CD4+ T cells from PBMCs. The receptors originated from a human donor in good health. CDR3s include the opening cysteine and the closing phenylalanine or tryptophan. The D gene is left open where the match is weak. Expanded clones get a size class; other rows say once, few or many, or leave the size out.

clone_size	v_call	d_call	j_call	cdr3_aa	cdr3_nt
NA	TRBV6-5	TRBD1	TRBJ2-7	CASSYSRSTGIGYEQYF	TGTGCCAGCAGTTACTCGAGATCGACAGGGATCGGCTACGAGCAGTACTTC
NA	TRBV5-6	NA	TRBJ1-2	CASSLDRTNYGYTF	TGTGCCAGCAGCTTGGACCGAACGAACTATGGCTACACCTTC
NA	TRBV23-1	TRBD2	TRBJ2-3	CASSQLAGPITDTQYF	TGCGCCAGCAGTCAGCTAGCGGGACCGATCACAGATACGCAGTATTTT
NA	TRBV25-1	TRBD1	TRBJ2-7	CASSDLGQGLIREQYF	TGTGCCAGCAGTGACTTAGGACAGGGGCTCATACGGGAGCAGTACTTC
NA	TRBV4-1	TRBD1	TRBJ2-1	CASSQPRGNNEQFF	TGCGCCAGCAGCCAACCCAGGGGGAACAATGAGCAGTTCTTC
NA	TRBV5-6	TRBD2	TRBJ2-5	CASSPVASGETQYF	TGTGCCAGCAGCCCTGTGGCTAGCGGTGAGACCCAGTACTTC
NA	TRBV20-1	NA	TRBJ1-2	CSARLTASYGYTF	TGCAGTGCTAGATTGACAGCTTCCTATGGCTACACCTTC
NA	TRBV12-3/TRBV12-4	TRBD2	TRBJ2-7	CASSATSGRYEQYF	TGTGCCAGCAGTGCGACTAGCGGGAGGTACGAGCAGTACTTC
NA	TRBV19	TRBD2	TRBJ2-2	CASSRKAGANTGELFF	TGTGCCAGTAGTCGGAAAGCGGGAGCGAACACCGGGGAGCTGTTTTTT
NA	TRBV7-2	TRBD2	TRBJ2-1	CASSPGLGREEQFF	TGTGCCAGCAGCCCGGGACTAGGGAGAGAGGAGCAGTTCTTC
NA	TRBV7-7	TRBD1	TRBJ1-3	CASSDPRRDSSGNTIYF	TGTGCCAGCAGCGATCCAAGACGGGACAGCTCTGGAAACACCATATATTTT
NA	TRBV30	TRBD1	TRBJ2-7	CASIRDRSYEQYF	TGTGCCTCTATAAGGGACAGGTCCTACGAGCAGTACTTC
NA	TRBV11-3	NA	TRBJ2-1	CASSPTGTYNEQFF	TGTGCCAGCAGCCCTACGGGGACCTACAATGAGCAGTTCTTC
few	TRBV5-4	TRBD1	TRBJ1-1	CASSQGVLNTEAFF	TGTGCCAGCAGCCAGGGGGTTCTTAACACTGAAGCTTTCTTT
few	TRBV3-1	TRBD1	TRBJ2-7	CASTRRDSSYEQYF	TGTGCCAGCACCAGACGGGACAGCTCCTACGAGCAGTACTTC
NA	TRBV12-3/TRBV12-4	NA	TRBJ1-2	CASSFQRFYGYTF	TGTGCCAGCAGTTTTCAAAGGTTCTATGGCTACACCTTC
few	TRBV19	NA	TRBJ1-1	CASSPDRLNTEAFF	TGTGCCAGTAGTCCTGACAGACTGAACACTGAAGCTTTCTTT
NA	TRBV29-1	TRBD1	TRBJ2-2	CSVLNEQGWTGELFF	TGCAGCGTTTTGAACGAACAGGGGTGGACCGGGGAGCTGTTTTTT
NA	TRBV20-1	NA	TRBJ2-5	CSARVGSGTQYF	TGCAGTGCTAGAGTTGGGAGCGGGACCCAGTACTTC
NA	TRBV7-2	TRBD1	TRBJ2-1	CASSSRAGQGRNEQFF	TGTGCCAGCAGCTCCCGGGCGGGACAGGGAAGGAATGAGCAGTTCTTC
NA	TRBV7-2	NA	TRBJ1-5	CASSLVGWDTNQPQHF	TGTGCCAGCAGCTTAGTGGGCTGGGACACTAATCAGCCCCAGCATTTT
NA	TRBV2	NA	TRBJ2-5	CASNAATGEGATQYF	TGTGCCAGCAACGCTGCGACAGGGGAGGGGGCGACCCAGTACTTC
NA	TRBV29-1	NA	TRBJ2-7	CSVVGLANYEQYF	TGCAGCGTTGTCGGACTTGCGAACTACGAGCAGTACTTC
NA	TRBV20-1	NA	TRBJ2-7	CSSYGPGGPEQYF	TGCAGTTCCTACGGCCCCGGCGGGCCCGAGCAGTACTTC
NA	TRBV3-1	NA	TRBJ2-2	CASSDAGTSNTGELFF	TGTGCCAGCAGCGACGCCGGGACTTCGAACACCGGGGAGCTGTTTTTT
NA	TRBV20-1	TRBD2	TRBJ2-3	CSAKPRTSGSRTDTQYF	TGCAGTGCTAAACCGCGGACTAGCGGGAGTAGAACAGATACGCAGTATTTT
NA	TRBV7-2	NA	TRBJ1-1	CASSFRAGGTEAFF	TGTGCCAGCAGCTTCAGGGCCGGGGGCACTGAAGCTTTCTTT
once	TRBV6-5	NA	TRBJ2-2	CASSYFVGTGELFF	TGTGCCAGCAGTTACTTCGTGGGGACCGGGGAGCTGTTTTTT
NA	TRBV30	TRBD2	TRBJ2-3	CAWTSGGTDTQYF	TGTGCCTGGACCAGCGGGGGCACAGATACGCAGTATTTT
NA	TRBV7-8	NA	TRBJ2-6	CASSPRQGANVLTF	TGTGCCAGCAGCCCGCGACAGGGGGCCAACGTCCTGACTTTC
NA	TRBV13	TRBD2	TRBJ2-1	CASSLGTSGKQYNEQFF	TGTGCCAGCAGCTTAGGGACTAGCGGGAAACAGTACAATGAGCAGTTCTTC
NA	TRBV29-1	TRBD1	TRBJ1-5	CSVGQGSQPQHF	TGCAGCGTTGGACAGGGGAGTCAGCCCCAGCATTTT
NA	TRBV7-9	TRBD2	TRBJ2-7	CASSYLSGSYEQYF	TGTGCCAGCAGCTACCTTAGCGGGTCCTACGAGCAGTACTTC
NA	TRBV20-1	TRBD2	TRBJ2-7	CSAGGLAGTSSLYEQYF	TGCAGTGCCGGGGGGCTAGCGGGAACCTCCTCCCTCTACGAGCAGTACTTC
NA	TRBV5-6	TRBD1	TRBJ1-2	CASSFGTGGRTGYTF	TGTGCCAGCAGCTTCGGGACAGGAGGTCGGACGGGCTACACCTTC